This record looks at one TCR beta chain sequence and its context. Its antigen remains unknown. Germline CDR1 and CDR2: SEHNR and FQNEAQ (reference sequence). V lost 4 bases to trimming and J lost 1 base, with 10 bases between them. CDR3 length: 14 residues. This sample was included in a study of early T cells in non-severe SARS-CoV-2 infection. Study-wide results and limits: VDJdb matching favored anti-spike CD8 responses, missing private and CD4 specificities.

TCRdb processed the 5' RACE reads anew with MiXCR; each CDR3 protein has one entry. The sample contains roughly 64,000 distinct CDR3 sequences, roughly 9% of which appear only once. Material: whole blood, obtained at baseline. The sequence was collected from an adult who was a healthcare worker with PCR-confirmed SARS-CoV-2 infection or an uninfected control (not recorded which). The chain uses TRBV7-9 and TRBJ2-5; D remains ambiguous. The CDR3 nucleotides are TGTGCCAGCAGCTCCTTCGGAAGCCAAGAGACCCAGTACTTC. This gives the protein CASSSFGSQETQYF.